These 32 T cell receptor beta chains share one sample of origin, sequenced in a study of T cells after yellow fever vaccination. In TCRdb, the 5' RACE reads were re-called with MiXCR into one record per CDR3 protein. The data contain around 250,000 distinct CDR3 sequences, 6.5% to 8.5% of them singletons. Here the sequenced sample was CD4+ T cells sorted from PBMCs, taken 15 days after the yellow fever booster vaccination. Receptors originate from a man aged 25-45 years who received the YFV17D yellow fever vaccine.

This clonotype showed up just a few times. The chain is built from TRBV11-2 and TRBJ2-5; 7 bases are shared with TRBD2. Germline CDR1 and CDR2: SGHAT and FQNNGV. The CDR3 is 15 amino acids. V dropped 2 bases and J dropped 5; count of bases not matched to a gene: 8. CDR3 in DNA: TGTGCCAGCAGCTTACCTAGCGGAGTCGGGGAGACCCAGTACTTC. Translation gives CASSLPSGVGETQYF.

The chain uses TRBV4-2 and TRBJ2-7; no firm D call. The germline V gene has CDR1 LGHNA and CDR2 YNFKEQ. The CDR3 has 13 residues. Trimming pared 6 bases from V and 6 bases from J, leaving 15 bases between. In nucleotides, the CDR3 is TGTGCCAGCAGGCCCGGGCTCCCCTGCGAGCAGTACTTC. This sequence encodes CASRPGLPCEQYF.

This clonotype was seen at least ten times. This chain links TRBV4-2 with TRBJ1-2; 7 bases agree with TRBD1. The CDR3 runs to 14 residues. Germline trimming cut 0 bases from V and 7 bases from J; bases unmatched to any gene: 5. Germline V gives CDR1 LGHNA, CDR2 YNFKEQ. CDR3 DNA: TGTGCCAGCAGCCAAGAGGACAGGATCGGTGGCTACACCTTC. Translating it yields CASSQEDRIGGYTF.

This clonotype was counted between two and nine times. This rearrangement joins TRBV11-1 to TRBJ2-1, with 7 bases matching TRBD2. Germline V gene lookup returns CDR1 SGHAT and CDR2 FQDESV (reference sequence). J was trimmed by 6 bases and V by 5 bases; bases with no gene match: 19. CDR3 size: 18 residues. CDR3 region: CASSAAAGAGRGGNEQFF. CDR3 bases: TGTGCCAGCAGCGCCGCTGCCGGAGCGGGAAGAGGTGGCAATGAGCAGTTCTTC. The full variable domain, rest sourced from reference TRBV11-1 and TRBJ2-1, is EAEVAQSPRYKITEKSQAVAFWCDPISGHATLYWYRQILGQGPELLVQFQDESVVDDSQLPKDRFSAERLKGVDSTLKIQPAELGDSAMYLCASSAAAGAGRGGNEQFFGPGTRLTVL.

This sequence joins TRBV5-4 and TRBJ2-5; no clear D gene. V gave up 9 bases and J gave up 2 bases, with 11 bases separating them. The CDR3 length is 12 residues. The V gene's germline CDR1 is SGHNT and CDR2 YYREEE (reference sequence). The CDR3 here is CATGPHQETQYF. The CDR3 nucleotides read TGTGCCACGGGCCCGCATCAAGAGACCCAGTACTTC.

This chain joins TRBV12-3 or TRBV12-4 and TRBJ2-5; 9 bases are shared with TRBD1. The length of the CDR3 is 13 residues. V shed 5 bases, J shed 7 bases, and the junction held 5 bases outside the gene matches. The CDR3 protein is CASSPQGAGTQYF. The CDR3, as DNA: TGTGCCAGCAGTCCACAGGGGGCCGGGACCCAGTACTTC.

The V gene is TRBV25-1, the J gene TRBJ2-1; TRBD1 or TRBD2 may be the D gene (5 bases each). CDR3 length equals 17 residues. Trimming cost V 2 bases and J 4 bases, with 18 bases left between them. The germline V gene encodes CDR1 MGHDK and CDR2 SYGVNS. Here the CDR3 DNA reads TGTGCCAGCAGTGAAGTTAGCCTTGGGACCGTTTACAATGAGCAGTTCTTC. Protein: CASSEVSLGTVYNEQFF.

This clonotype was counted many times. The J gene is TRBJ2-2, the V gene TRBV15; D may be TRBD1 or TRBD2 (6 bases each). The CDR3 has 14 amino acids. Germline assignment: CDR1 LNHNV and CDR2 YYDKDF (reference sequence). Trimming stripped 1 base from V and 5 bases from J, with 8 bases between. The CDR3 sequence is CATSRGGGTGELFF. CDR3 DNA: TGTGCCACCAGCAGAGGAGGGGGGACCGGGGAGCTGTTTTTT.

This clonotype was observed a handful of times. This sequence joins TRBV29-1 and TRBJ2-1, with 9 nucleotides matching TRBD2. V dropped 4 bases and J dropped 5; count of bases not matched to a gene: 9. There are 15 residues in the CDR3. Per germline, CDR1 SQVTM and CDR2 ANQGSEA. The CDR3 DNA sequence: TGCAGCGTTGGGAGGGCTAGCGGGACACACAATGAGCAGTTCTTC. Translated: CSVGRASGTHNEQFF.

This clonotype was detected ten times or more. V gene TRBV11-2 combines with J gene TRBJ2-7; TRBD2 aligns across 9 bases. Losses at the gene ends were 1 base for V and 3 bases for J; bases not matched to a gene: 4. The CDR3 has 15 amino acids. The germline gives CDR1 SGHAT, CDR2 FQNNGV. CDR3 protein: CASSLGSSGIYEQYF. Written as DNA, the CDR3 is TGTGCCAGCAGCTTAGGGTCTAGCGGGATCTACGAGCAGTACTTC.

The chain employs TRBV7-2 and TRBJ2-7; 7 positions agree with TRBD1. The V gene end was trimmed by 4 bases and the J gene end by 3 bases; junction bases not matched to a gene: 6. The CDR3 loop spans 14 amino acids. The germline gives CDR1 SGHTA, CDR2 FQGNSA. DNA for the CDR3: TGTGCCAGCAGCTCCCACAGGGGCAACTACGAGCAGTACTTC. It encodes CASSSHRGNYEQYF.

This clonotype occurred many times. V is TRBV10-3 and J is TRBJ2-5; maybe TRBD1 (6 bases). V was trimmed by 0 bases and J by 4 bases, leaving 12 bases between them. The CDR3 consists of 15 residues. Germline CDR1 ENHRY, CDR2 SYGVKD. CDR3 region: CAISESYSQGETQYF. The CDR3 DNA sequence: TGTGCCATCAGTGAGTCATACTCACAGGGAGAGACCCAGTACTTC.

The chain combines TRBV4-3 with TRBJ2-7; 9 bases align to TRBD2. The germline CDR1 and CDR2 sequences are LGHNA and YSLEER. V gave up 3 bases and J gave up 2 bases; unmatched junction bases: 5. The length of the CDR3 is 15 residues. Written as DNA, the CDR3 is TGCGCCAGCAGCCAGGTAGCGGGAGAGACCTACGAGCAGTACTTC. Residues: CASSQVAGETYEQYF.

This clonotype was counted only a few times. CDR3 sequence reads: CASSSRFSGANVLTF. CDR3 bases: TGTGCCAGCAGCTCCAGGTTCTCTGGGGCCAACGTCCTGACTTTC. The rearrangement links TRBV11-2 to TRBJ2-6; D remains unclear. The CDR3 has 15 amino acids. The germline CDR1 and CDR2 sequences are SGHAT and FQNNGV. Trimming pared 4 bases from V and 0 bases from J, leaving 7 bases between.

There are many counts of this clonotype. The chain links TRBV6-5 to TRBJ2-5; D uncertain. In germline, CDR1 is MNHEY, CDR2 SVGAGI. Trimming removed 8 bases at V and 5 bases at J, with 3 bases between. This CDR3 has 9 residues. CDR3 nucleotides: TGTGCCAGCCGGGAGACCCAGTACTTC. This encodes CASRETQYF.

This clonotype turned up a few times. The CDR3 spells CSAPDGPNSPLHF. CDR3 coding DNA: TGCAGTGCCCCCGACGGACCAAATTCACCCCTCCACTTT. V and J are TRBV20-1 and TRBJ1-6, with D hard to call. The CDR3 is 13 residues long. Germline assignment: CDR1 DFQATT and CDR2 SNEGSKA (reference sequence). V was clipped by 6 bases and J by 7 bases, with 13 bases between them.

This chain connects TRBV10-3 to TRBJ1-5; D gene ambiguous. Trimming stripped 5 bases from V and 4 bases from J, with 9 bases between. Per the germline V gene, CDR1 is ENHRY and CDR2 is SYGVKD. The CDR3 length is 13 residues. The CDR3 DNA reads TGTGCCATCAGTCCGAATATGAATCAGCCCCAGCATTTT. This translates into CAISPNMNQPQHF.

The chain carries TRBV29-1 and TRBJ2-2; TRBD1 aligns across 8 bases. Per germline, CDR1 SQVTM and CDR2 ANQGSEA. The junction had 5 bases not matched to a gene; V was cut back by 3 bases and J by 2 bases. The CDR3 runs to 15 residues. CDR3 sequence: CSVDEAGGNTGELFF. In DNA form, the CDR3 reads TGCAGCGTTGATGAGGCAGGGGGCAACACCGGGGAGCTGTTTTTT.

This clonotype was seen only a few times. CDR3 loop: CASRQGPHEQYF. The CDR3 DNA reads TGTGCCAGCCGACAGGGGCCCCACGAGCAGTACTTC. The rearrangement links TRBV7-9 to TRBJ2-7, with 8 bases matching TRBD1. Looked up from germline, CDR1 is SEHNR and CDR2 is FQNEAQ (reference sequence). The CDR3 totals 12 residues. Trimming at V came to 8 bases and at J to 5 bases, leaving 5 bases not matched to a gene.

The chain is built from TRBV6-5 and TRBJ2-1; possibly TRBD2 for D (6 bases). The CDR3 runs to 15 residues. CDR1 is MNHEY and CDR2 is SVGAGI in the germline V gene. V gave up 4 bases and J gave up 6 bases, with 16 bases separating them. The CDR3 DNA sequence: TGTGCCAGCAGTTTCGGGAGAGGGCGGAGCAATGAGCAGTTCTTC. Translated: CASSFGRGRSNEQFF.

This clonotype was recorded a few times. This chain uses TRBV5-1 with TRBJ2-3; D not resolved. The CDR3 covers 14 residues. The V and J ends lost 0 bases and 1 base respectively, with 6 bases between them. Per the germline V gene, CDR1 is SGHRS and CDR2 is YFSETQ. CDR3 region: CASSLVDRTDTQYF. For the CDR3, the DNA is TGCGCCAGCAGCTTGGTAGACCGCACAGATACGCAGTATTTT.

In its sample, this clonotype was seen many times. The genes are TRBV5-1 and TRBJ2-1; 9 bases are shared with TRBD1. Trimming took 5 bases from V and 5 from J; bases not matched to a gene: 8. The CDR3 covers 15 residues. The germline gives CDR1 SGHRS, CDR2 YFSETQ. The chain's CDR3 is CASSPDRGIHNEQFF. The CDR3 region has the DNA TGCGCCAGCAGTCCAGACAGGGGGATCCACAATGAGCAGTTCTTC.

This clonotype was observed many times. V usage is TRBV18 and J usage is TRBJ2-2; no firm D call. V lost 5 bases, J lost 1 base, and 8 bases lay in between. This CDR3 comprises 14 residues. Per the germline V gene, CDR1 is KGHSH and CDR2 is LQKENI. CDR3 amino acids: CASSTDLNTGELFF. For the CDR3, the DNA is TGTGCCAGCTCAACAGATTTGAACACCGGGGAGCTGTTTTTT.

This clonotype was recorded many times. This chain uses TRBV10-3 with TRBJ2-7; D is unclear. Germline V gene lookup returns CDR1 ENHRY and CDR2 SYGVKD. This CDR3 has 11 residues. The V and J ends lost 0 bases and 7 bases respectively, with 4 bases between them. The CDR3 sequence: CAISESMEQYF. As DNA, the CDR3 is TGTGCCATCAGTGAGTCGATGGAGCAGTACTTC.

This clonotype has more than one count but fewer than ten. The CDR3 DNA sequence: TGTGCCAGCAGCGAATCGGGGGTCTCCTACAATGAGCAGTTCTTC. Amino acid sequence: CASSESGVSYNEQFF. The J gene is TRBJ2-1, the V gene TRBV7-9; the D gene is possibly TRBD2 (6 bases). Trimming took off 5 bases at V and 0 bases at J, with 11 bases between the two ends. This CDR3 has 15 amino acids. Germline CDR1 is SEHNR and CDR2 is FQNEAQ (reference sequence).

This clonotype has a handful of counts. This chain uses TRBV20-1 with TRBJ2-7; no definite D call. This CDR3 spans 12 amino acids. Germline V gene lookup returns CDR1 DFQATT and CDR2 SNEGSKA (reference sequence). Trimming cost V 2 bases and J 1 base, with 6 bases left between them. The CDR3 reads CSARQSSYEQYF. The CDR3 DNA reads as TGCAGTGCTAGACAGTCATCCTACGAGCAGTACTTC.

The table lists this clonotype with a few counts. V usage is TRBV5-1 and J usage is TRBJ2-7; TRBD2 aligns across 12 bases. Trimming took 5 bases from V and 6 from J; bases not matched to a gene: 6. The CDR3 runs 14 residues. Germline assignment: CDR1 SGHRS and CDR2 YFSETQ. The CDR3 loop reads CASRGLAGISEQYF. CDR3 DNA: TGCGCCAGCAGAGGACTAGCGGGAATTAGCGAGCAGTACTTC.

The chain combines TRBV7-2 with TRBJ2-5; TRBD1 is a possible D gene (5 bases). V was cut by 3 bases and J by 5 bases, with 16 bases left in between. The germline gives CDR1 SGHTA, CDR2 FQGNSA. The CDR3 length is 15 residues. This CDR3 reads CASSFVTGPMETQYF. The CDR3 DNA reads TGTGCCAGCAGCTTCGTAACAGGTCCGATGGAGACCCAGTACTTC.

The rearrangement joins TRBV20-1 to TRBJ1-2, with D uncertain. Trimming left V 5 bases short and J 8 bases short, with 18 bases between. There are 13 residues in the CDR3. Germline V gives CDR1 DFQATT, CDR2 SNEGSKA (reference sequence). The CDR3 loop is CSARVLGLRGYTF. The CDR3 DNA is TGCAGTGCTCGGGTCCTGGGTCTACGGGGCTACACCTTC.

CDR3 nucleotides: TGTGCCAGCAGCTTAGATGGCAGGGGAACAGCCCAGCATTTT. Translated, it gives CASSLDGRGTAQHF. The chain couples TRBV7-2 to TRBJ1-5, with D tentatively TRBD1 (6 bases). CDR1 is SGHTA, CDR2 FQGNSA, per germline. V lost 1 base, J lost 11 bases, and 15 bases lay in between. The CDR3 length is 14 residues.

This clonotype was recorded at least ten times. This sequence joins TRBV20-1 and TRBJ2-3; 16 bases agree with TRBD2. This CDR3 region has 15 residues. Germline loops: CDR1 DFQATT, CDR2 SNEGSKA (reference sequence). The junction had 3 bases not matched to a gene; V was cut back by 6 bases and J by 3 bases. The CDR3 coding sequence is TGCAGTGCGGGGACTAGCGGGAGGGGGACAGATACGCAGTATTTT. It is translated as CSAGTSGRGTDTQYF.

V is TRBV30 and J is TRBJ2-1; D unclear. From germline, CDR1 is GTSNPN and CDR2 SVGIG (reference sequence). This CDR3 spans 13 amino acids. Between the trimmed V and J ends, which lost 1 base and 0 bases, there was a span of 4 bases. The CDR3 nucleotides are TGTGCCTGGAGTGCTAGCTCCTACAATGAGCAGTTCTTC. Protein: CAWSASSYNEQFF.